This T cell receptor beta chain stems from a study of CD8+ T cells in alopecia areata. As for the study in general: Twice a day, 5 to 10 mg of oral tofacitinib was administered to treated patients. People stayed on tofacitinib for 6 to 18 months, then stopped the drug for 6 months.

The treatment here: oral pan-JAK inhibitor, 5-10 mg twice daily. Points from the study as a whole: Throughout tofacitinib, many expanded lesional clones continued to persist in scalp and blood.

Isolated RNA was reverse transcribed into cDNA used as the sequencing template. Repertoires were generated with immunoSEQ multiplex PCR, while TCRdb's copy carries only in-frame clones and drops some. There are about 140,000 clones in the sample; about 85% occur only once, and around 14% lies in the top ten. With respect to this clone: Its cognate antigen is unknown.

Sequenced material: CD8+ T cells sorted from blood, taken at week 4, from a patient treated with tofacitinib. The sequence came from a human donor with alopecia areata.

CDR3 coding DNA: TGTGCCAGCAGCTTAGTCGGAAGCTCCCTCGCCTACAATGAGCAGTTCTTC. Protein sequence: CASSLVGSSLAYNEQFF. V and J are TRBV7-6 and TRBJ2-1; D gene unclear. The V gene's germline CDR1 is SGHVS and CDR2 FNYEAQ. Trimming took 1 base from V and 2 from J, leaving 15 bases between them. This CDR3 region has 17 residues.